The 23 T cell receptor beta chains in this list originate from one sample, sequenced in a study of shared clonotypes between healthy human individuals. Measured with immunoSEQ multiplex PCR; TCRdb has only the in-frame clones, and not every one. The table lists 90,000 to 130,000 clones, over 65% of them singletons. Specimen: memory CD8+ T cells sorted from blood. Subset indicated: CD45RO+ cells pooled with CCR7-negative TemRA cells. Receptors originate from a woman in her 30s in good health.

The chain employs TRBV9 and TRBJ2-7; D is uncertain. The CDR3 is 14 amino acids. Germline CDR1 reads SGDLS; CDR2 reads YYNGEE. The ends were cut back, 0 bases at V and 6 bases at J, with 13 bases in the middle. The CDR3 bases are TGTGCCAGCAGCGTAGGAGGTGCCCCTAGCGAGCAGTACTTC. Its translation: CASSVGGAPSEQYF.

Points on this clone: A clone one base away is much larger, so this may be a read error. V and J are TRBV11-3 and TRBJ2-1; D possibly uses TRBD1 or TRBD2 (5 bases each). Germline V lookup: CDR1 SGHNT, CDR2 YENEEA. Trimming removed 5 bases from V and 7 bases from J, with 15 bases in between. This CDR3 is built from 14 residues. The CDR3 sequence is CASSLGPMGNEQFF. The CDR3 bases are TGTGCCAGCAGCCTGGGACCGATGGGAAATGAGCAGTTCTTC.

The chain joins TRBV7-2 to TRBJ2-1; 10 positions match TRBD2. CDR1 SGHTA and CDR2 FQGNSA come from the germline V gene. Unmatched junction bases numbered 10, after V lost 8 bases and J lost 0 bases. The CDR3 consists of 17 residues. CDR3 in amino acids: CASSRLAGSSSYNEQFF. CDR3 DNA: TGTGCCAGCTCGAGACTAGCGGGCTCTAGCTCCTACAATGAGCAGTTCTTC.

V usage is TRBV19 and J usage is TRBJ2-7, with no clear D. Trimming pared 6 bases from V and 7 bases from J, leaving 19 bases between. CDR3 size: 14 residues. CDR1 is LNHDA and CDR2 is SQIVND in the germline V gene (reference sequence). The CDR3 spells CASSPLGPLGEQYF. CDR3 DNA sequence: TGTGCCAGTAGCCCCTTAGGACCCTTGGGGGAGCAGTACTTC.

This clone came up many times. The sample carries other DNA sequences with the same CDR3. The V gene is TRBV4-2, the J gene TRBJ2-6; D is perhaps TRBD2 (5 bases). V was pared by 0 bases and J by 0 bases, with 6 bases between. The germline V gene encodes CDR1 LGHNA and CDR2 YNFKEQ. There are 16 residues in the CDR3. CDR3 sequence reads: CASSQDGSSGANVLTF. CDR3 bases: TGTGCCAGCAGCCAAGATGGGAGCTCTGGGGCCAACGTCCTGACTTTC.

The table lists this clone with a few counts. This sequence joins TRBV18 and TRBJ2-3; D is possibly TRBD2 (6 bases). The V gene's germline CDR1 is KGHSH and CDR2 LQKENI. Trimming took off 6 bases at V and 2 bases at J, with 18 bases between the two ends. The CDR3 length is 16 residues. CDR3 DNA sequence: TGTGCCAGCTCCGATTCCGGGGGTCCACTCACAGATACGCAGTATTTT. Its translation: CASSDSGGPLTDTQYF.

This rearrangement joins TRBV5-1 to TRBJ2-7, with TRBD2 matching over 14 bases. CDR1 SGHRS and CDR2 YFSETQ come from the germline V gene. The CDR3 covers 17 residues. V gave up 5 bases and J gave up 2 bases; unmatched junction bases: 9. The CDR3 DNA is TGCGCCAGCAGTTCAGAGCCGGGACTAGCGGGAGCCTACGAGCAGTACTTC. Protein sequence: CASSSEPGLAGAYEQYF. Supplemented by reference TRBV5-1 and TRBJ2-7, the full variable domain reads KAGVTQTPRYLIKTRGQQVTLSCSPISGHRSVSWYQQTPGQGLQFLFEYFSETQRNKGNFPGRFSGRQFSNSRSEMNVSTLELGDSALYLCASSSEPGLAGAYEQYFGPGTRLTVT.

The rearrangement links TRBV28 to TRBJ1-5; 7 bases are shared with TRBD1. This CDR3 is built from 16 residues. Germline V gene data show CDR1 as MDHEN and CDR2 as SYDVKM. J was trimmed by 4 bases and V by 3 bases; bases with no gene match: 9. The CDR3: CASSFRKGAGNQPQHF. The DNA for the CDR3 is TGTGCCAGCAGTTTTAGAAAGGGGGCTGGTAATCAGCCCCAGCATTTT. The full variable domain, with the rest looked up from reference TRBV28 and TRBJ1-5, is DVKVTQSSRYLVKRTGEKVFLECVQDMDHENMFWYRQDPGLGLRLIYFSYDVKMKEKGDIPEGYSVSREKKERFSLILESASTNQTSMYLCASSFRKGAGNQPQHFGDGTRLSIL.

The J gene is TRBJ2-7, the V gene TRBV4-3; TRBD1 matches 9 bases. The CDR3 contains 15 residues. The germline gives CDR1 LGHNA, CDR2 YSLEER. V was clipped by 4 bases and J by 3 bases; unmatched bases: 7. The CDR3 region has the DNA TGCGCCAGCAGCCTTATAGGGACAGGGAACTACGAGCAGTACTTC. It specifies CASSLIGTGNYEQYF.

This sequence joins TRBV4-2 and TRBJ1-2, with a possible D match to TRBD1 (6 bases). V lost 0 bases to trimming and J lost 6 bases, with 14 bases between them. Germline V CDR1 and CDR2: LGHNA, YNFKEQ. The length of the CDR3 is 15 residues. In nucleotides, the CDR3 is TGTGCCAGCAGCCAAGAATCCGGGGGCGGTAATGGCTACACCTTC. Protein product: CASSQESGGGNGYTF.

This clone was observed once. This chain links TRBV4-1 with TRBJ1-1; 11 nucleotides line up with TRBD1. Germline V gene sequence: CDR1 MGHRA, CDR2 YSYEKL. The ends lost 2 bases at V and 5 bases at J; junction bases unmatched: 10. This CDR3 region has 17 residues. For the CDR3, the DNA is TGCGCCAGCAGCCAACTCCCGGGACAGGGGGTAAATACTGAAGCTTTCTTT. The encoded protein is CASSQLPGQGVNTEAFF.

The genes are TRBV14 and TRBJ2-7, with 8 nucleotides matching TRBD2. The germline gives CDR1 SGHDN, CDR2 FVKESK. With V trimmed by 4 bases and J by 2 bases, 10 bases remained unmatched. The CDR3 loop spans 16 amino acids. CDR3: CASSPVPGGVPYEQYF. Written as DNA, the CDR3 is TGTGCCAGCAGCCCTGTCCCGGGGGGGGTCCCCTACGAGCAGTACTTC.

This clone was seen repeatedly, ten times or more. The rearrangement joins TRBV7-8 to TRBJ2-7; TRBD1 agrees at 10 bases. V shed 2 bases and J 7 bases; nucleotides not matched to a gene: 8. The CDR3 is 15 residues long. Germline CDR1 is SGHVS and CDR2 is FQNEAQ. CDR3 DNA sequence: TGTGCCAGCAGCTTATCCGGGACAGGGGCTGGGGAGCAGTACTTC. Its translation: CASSLSGTGAGEQYF.

This clone was found a few times. The rearrangement uses TRBV30 and TRBJ2-5; no clear D gene. The tail of the sequence fits TRBJ2-7 better, so the J call may be wrong. The germline gives CDR1 GTSNPN, CDR2 SVGIG (reference sequence). The length of the CDR3 is 13 residues. Here the CDR3 reads CAWSYNVQTEQYF. The DNA of the CDR3 is TGTGCCTGGAGCTATAACGTACAGACCGAGCAGTACTTC.

This clone turned up a few times. The rearrangement joins TRBV9 to TRBJ2-3; 9 bases line up with TRBD2. With V trimmed by 0 bases and J by 3 bases, 5 bases remained unmatched. The CDR3 extends over 16 amino acids. Germline V gene sequence: CDR1 SGDLS, CDR2 YYNGEE. The CDR3 sequence: CASSVVASGMTDTQYF. CDR3 nucleotides: TGTGCCAGCAGCGTAGTGGCTAGCGGGATGACAGATACGCAGTATTTT.

V and J are TRBV19 and TRBJ1-1; tentatively, D is TRBD1 (5 bases). Germline V CDR1 and CDR2: LNHDA, SQIVND (reference sequence). The CDR3 has 13 residues. V lost 6 bases and J lost 5, with 13 bases in between. CDR3 nucleotides: TGTGCCAGTAGCAACAACAGGAGAACTGAAGCTTTCTTT. Translated, it gives CASSNNRRTEAFF.

Of note for this clone: Within the sample, other DNA sequences also encode this same CDR3. The CDR3 coding sequence is TGTGCCAGCAGTGAAGAAGCGGGATCCTACAATGAGCAGTTCTTC. Encoded protein: CASSEEAGSYNEQFF. The gene calls are TRBV6-1 and TRBJ2-1; the match to TRBD2 covers 7 bases. CDR1 is MNHNS, CDR2 SASEGT, per germline. The CDR3 extends over 15 amino acids. J gave up 1 base and V 1 base, and 1 base lay outside the gene matches.

The genes are TRBV7-6 and TRBJ1-4; 7 bases are shared with TRBD1. V shed 1 base, J shed 8 bases, and the junction held 7 bases outside the gene matches. Per the germline V gene, CDR1 is SGHVS and CDR2 is FNYEAQ. This CDR3 region has 15 residues. Here the CDR3 DNA reads TGTGCCAGCAGCTTAGGCTACAGGGGACGGGAAAAACTGTTTTTT. Its translation is CASSLGYRGREKLFF.

This chain connects TRBV9 to TRBJ1-5; D is perhaps TRBD1 (6 bases). The CDR3 totals 15 residues. The germline V gene has CDR1 SGDLS and CDR2 YYNGEE. V lost 3 bases and J lost 7, with 17 bases in between. CDR3 in DNA: TGTGCCAGCAGCGGCCATGCGGGGGCGGAACAGCCCCAGCATTTT. Translating gives CASSGHAGAEQPQHF.

This clone turned up a few times. The chain combines TRBV25-1 with TRBJ2-7, with a possible D match to TRBD1 (5 bases). The CDR3 is 15 residues long. Trimming cost V 3 bases and J 2 bases, with 14 bases left between them. Germline V CDR1 and CDR2: MGHDK, SYGVNS. DNA for the CDR3: TGTGCCAGCAGTGATGAAGGGGTCTTGCCCTACGAGCAGTACTTC. As protein: CASSDEGVLPYEQYF.

This chain connects TRBV5-1 to TRBJ2-3; D is undetermined. The CDR3 spans 15 residues. Germline CDR1 reads SGHRS; CDR2 reads YFSETQ. V lost 1 base, J lost 0 bases, and 9 bases lay in between. Written as DNA, the CDR3 is TGCGCCAGCAGCTTGCCCAGACATAGCACAGATACGCAGTATTTT. The encoded protein is CASSLPRHSTDTQYF.

The V gene is TRBV7-3, the J gene TRBJ2-1; TRBD2 agrees at 11 bases. This CDR3 contains 18 residues. V shed 2 bases and J 0 bases; nucleotides not matched to a gene: 6. The V gene's germline CDR1 is SGHTA and CDR2 FQGTGA. The chain's CDR3 is CASSLGLAGGSSYNEQFF. The CDR3 DNA reads as TGTGCCAGCAGCTTAGGTCTAGCGGGAGGTAGCTCCTACAATGAGCAGTTCTTC.

This clone was found many times. The rearrangement joins TRBV6-5 to TRBJ1-5; 11 bases line up with TRBD1. After removal of 2 bases from V and 4 bases from J, the junction contained 1 base not matched to a gene. The CDR3 spans 15 residues. The germline V gene has CDR1 MNHEY and CDR2 SVGAGI. The CDR3 coding sequence is TGTGCCAGCAGTTACGGGACAGGGGGGAATCAGCCCCAGCATTTT. Translated, it gives CASSYGTGGNQPQHF.